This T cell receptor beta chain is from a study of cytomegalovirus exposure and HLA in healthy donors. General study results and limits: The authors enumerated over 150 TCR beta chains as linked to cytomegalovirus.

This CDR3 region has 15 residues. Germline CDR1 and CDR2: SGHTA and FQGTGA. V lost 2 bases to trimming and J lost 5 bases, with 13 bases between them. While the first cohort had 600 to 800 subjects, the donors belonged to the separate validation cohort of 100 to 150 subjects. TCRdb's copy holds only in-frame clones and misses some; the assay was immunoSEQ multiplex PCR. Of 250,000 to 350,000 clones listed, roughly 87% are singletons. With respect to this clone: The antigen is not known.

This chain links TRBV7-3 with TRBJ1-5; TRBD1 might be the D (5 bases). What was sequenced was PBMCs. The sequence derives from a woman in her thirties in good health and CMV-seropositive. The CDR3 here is CASSLEPGPYQPQHF. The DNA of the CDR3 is TGTGCCAGCAGCTTAGAACCGGGACCGTATCAGCCCCAGCATTTT.